The 5 T cell receptor beta chains below come from one sample, sequenced in a study of blood T cell repertoires in COVID-19. The protocol was immunoSEQ multiplex PCR, while the TCRdb copy is restricted to in-frame clones and leaves out a portion. Found here are around 220,000 clones, roughly 88% of them singletons; the top ten hold around 1.4%. Material for sequencing was peripheral blood. These receptors were collected from a man aged 18 to 30 with active or convalescent COVID-19.

The chain employs TRBV27 and TRBJ2-7; 9 positions match TRBD1. The V gene end was trimmed by 0 bases and the J gene end by 4 bases; junction bases not matched to a gene: 7. CDR1 is MNHEY and CDR2 is SMNVEV in the germline V gene (reference sequence). The CDR3 is 16 amino acids. The CDR3 sequence is CASSLSLTGGRYEQYF. CDR3 DNA sequence: TGTGCCAGCAGTTTATCGCTGACAGGGGGTCGTTACGAGCAGTACTTC.

This clone turned up a few times. The gene calls are TRBV30 and TRBJ1-3; D gene uncertain. The CDR3 contains 12 residues. Between the trimmed V and J ends, which lost 8 bases and 1 base, there was a span of 9 bases. Germline CDR1 GTSNPN, CDR2 SVGIG (reference sequence). The CDR3 bases are TGTGCCCGAGAAGTATCTGGAAACACCATATATTTT. Protein product: CAREVSGNTIYF.

The V gene is TRBV6-1, the J gene TRBJ1-2; D ambiguous. The CDR3 extends over 14 amino acids. Trimming cost V 2 bases and J 4 bases, with 11 bases left between them. The germline CDR1 and CDR2 sequences are MNHNS and SASEGT. CDR3 loop: CASSEIGQSYGYTF. CDR3 DNA sequence: TGTGCCAGCAGTGAAATTGGGCAGTCCTATGGCTACACCTTC.

This clone was counted only a few times. This rearrangement joins TRBV9 to TRBJ2-3; 14 positions match TRBD2. The CDR3 extends over 17 amino acids. Germline V gene data show CDR1 as SGDLS and CDR2 as YYNGEE. V lost 0 bases to trimming and J lost 4 bases; unmatched junction nucleotides: 4. The chain's CDR3 is CASSVAGLAGGADTQYF. The CDR3 nucleotides read TGTGCCAGCAGCGTAGCCGGACTAGCGGGAGGAGCAGATACGCAGTATTTT.

Comments on this clone: The same CDR3 arises from other DNA sequences in this sample as well. The rearrangement joins TRBV9 to TRBJ2-7; 11 bases match TRBD2. CDR3 size: 15 residues. The J segment lost 0 bases and the V segment lost 4 bases, leaving 3 bases of the junction unmatched. Germline lookup yields CDR1 SGDLS and CDR2 YYNGEE. The CDR3 DNA is TGTGCCAGCAGCCTCGGGACTAGCGGCTCCTACGAGCAGTACTTC. Amino acids: CASSLGTSGSYEQYF.